The 10 T cell receptor beta chains given below trace back to one sample, sequenced in a study of STAT3 mutations in large granular lymphocyte leukemia. Study-level results: Every T-cell large granular lymphocyte leukemia patient had at least one immunodominant TCR beta clonotype.

Sequencing was performed with immunoSEQ multiplex PCR; in TCRdb, only in-frame clones are kept and a portion is missing. The table records 10,000 or so clones, about 90% of them present only once. The antigens these receptors bind are not known. Sequencing input: peripheral blood mononuclear cells. The receptors were gathered from a man in his 60s with T-cell large granular lymphocyte leukemia. Some clones in this sample may be carry-over from other donors' samples.

The rearrangement uses TRBV13 and TRBJ2-7; TRBD2 matches at 13 bases. CDR1 is PRHDT, CDR2 FYEKMQ, per germline (reference sequence). The CDR3 is 15 residues long. V lost 9 bases, J lost 6 bases, and 11 bases stayed unmatched. The chain's CDR3 is CASTPGLAGNFEQYF. In DNA, the CDR3 is TGTGCCAGTACCCCGGGACTAGCGGGAAATTTCGAGCAGTACTTC.

The sample holds one count of this clone. J is TRBJ2-7 and V is TRBV5-1; TRBD1 matches 12 bases. CDR3 length: 15 residues. V lost 0 bases to trimming and J lost 7 bases; unmatched junction nucleotides: 5. CDR1 SGHRS and CDR2 YFSETQ come from the germline V gene. DNA for the CDR3: TGCGCCAGCAGCTTGGGGGGACAGGGGGCACGAGAGCAGTACTTC. It is translated as CASSLGGQGAREQYF.

The rearrangement joins TRBV5-4 to TRBJ1-1; D is unresolved. V was pared by 3 bases and J by 6 bases, with 12 bases between. Germline CDR1 reads SGHNT; CDR2 reads YYREEE (reference sequence). The CDR3 has 13 amino acids. The CDR3 coding sequence is TGTGCCAGCAGCTCGGAACTGGCTTCTGAAGCTTTCTTT. It is translated as CASSSELASEAFF.

The chain employs TRBV5-4 and TRBJ1-2; a weak D match, TRBD1 (5 bases). The V end was cut by 0 bases, the J end by 3 bases, with 12 bases between. Germline CDR1 SGHNT, CDR2 YYREEE (reference sequence). This CDR3 contains 15 residues. The CDR3 DNA sequence: TGTGCCAGCAGCTTGGAGGCAGGGTATGACTATGGCTACACCTTC. Translated, it gives CASSLEAGYDYGYTF.

The V gene is TRBV9, the J gene TRBJ2-1; 13 nucleotides align to TRBD2. J lost 8 bases, V lost 6 bases, and 8 bases had no gene match. The germline V gene encodes CDR1 SGDLS and CDR2 YYNGEE. This CDR3 is built from 15 residues. CDR3 bases: TGTGCCAGCACCCGCGGGACTAGCGGGAACTATGAGCAGTTCTTC. Protein product: CASTRGTSGNYEQFF.

CDR3 bases: TGTGCCTGGAGGGACAGTAACACCGGGGAGCTGTTTTTT. Its protein is CAWRDSNTGELFF. The chain has TRBV30 and TRBJ2-2, with D maybe TRBD1 (6 bases). There are 13 residues in the CDR3. Germline V gives CDR1 GTSNPN, CDR2 SVGIG (reference sequence). V was trimmed by 3 bases and J by 2 bases, leaving 7 bases between them.

CDR3 DNA: TGTGCCAGCAGTTACGGACAGGGGGCTTATCAGCCCCAGCATTTT. This sequence encodes CASSYGQGAYQPQHF. V is TRBV2 and J is TRBJ1-5, with 11 nucleotides matching TRBD1. CDR1 SNHLY and CDR2 FYNNEI come from the germline V gene. V was clipped by 5 bases and J by 5 bases; unmatched bases: 5. CDR3 length: 15 amino acids. Full variable domain (missing parts from reference TRBV2 and TRBJ1-5): EPEVTQTPSHQVTQMGQEVILRCVPISNHLYFYWYRQILGQKVEFLVSFYNNEISEKSEIFDDQFSVERPDGSNFTLKIRSTKLEDSAMYFCASSYGQGAYQPQHFGDGTRLSIL.

A single count supports this clone. V usage is TRBV6-6 and J usage is TRBJ1-5; the match to TRBD1 covers 8 bases. The CDR3 consists of 16 residues. V lost 2 bases and J lost 2; bases outside the gene matches: 5. Germline V gives CDR1 MNHNY, CDR2 SVGAGI (reference sequence). The CDR3 protein is CASSYTGQGGNQPQHF. CDR3 in DNA: TGTGCCAGCAGTTACACAGGACAGGGTGGCAATCAGCCCCAGCATTTT.

The chain joins TRBV6-4 to TRBJ1-5; D unresolved. Trimming stripped 6 bases from V and 0 bases from J, with 15 bases between. The germline gives CDR1 MRHNA, CDR2 SNTAGT. This CDR3 spans 16 amino acids. The CDR3 spells CASRGSHPNSNQPQHF. The DNA of the CDR3 is TGTGCCAGCAGGGGGTCTCATCCTAATAGCAATCAGCCCCAGCATTTT.

This clone was detected only a few times. J is TRBJ2-2 and V is TRBV2, with unresolved D. Trimming removed 6 bases from V and 2 bases from J, with 13 bases in between. From germline, CDR1 is SNHLY and CDR2 FYNNEI. The length of the CDR3 is 15 residues. The chain's CDR3 is CASRQTRANTGELFF. The DNA of the CDR3 is TGTGCCAGCAGGCAGACAAGGGCCAACACCGGGGAGCTGTTTTTT.